The 17 T cell receptor beta chains below all came from one sample that was sequenced in a study of T cell changes during pregnancy in multiple sclerosis. Assay used: immunoSEQ multiplex PCR; TCRdb lists only in-frame clones, some missing. There are approximately 32,000 clones in the sample; approximately 89% occur only once, and around 5.1% lies in the top ten. Sequenced here: CD8+ T cells from peripheral blood mononuclear cells, sampled in the first trimester of pregnancy. The origin of the receptors is a female donor with multiple sclerosis, enrolled in a pregnancy study.

The rearrangement links TRBV4-3 to TRBJ2-1; TRBD2 matches at 9 bases. Germline V CDR1 and CDR2: LGHNA, YSLEER. Losses at the gene ends were 4 bases for V and 8 bases for J; bases not matched to a gene: 6. The CDR3 has 14 amino acids. CDR3 in amino acids: CASSLILAGDEQFF. CDR3 coding DNA: TGCGCCAGCAGCCTTATACTAGCGGGCGATGAGCAGTTCTTC.

The chain is built from TRBV9 and TRBJ2-7; 9 positions match TRBD2. CDR3 length: 15 amino acids. Germline loops: CDR1 SGDLS, CDR2 YYNGEE. V gave up 4 bases and J gave up 2 bases; unmatched junction bases: 7. The CDR3 nucleotides are TGTGCCAGCAGCCCAAGACTAGCGGAGGCCTACGAGCAGTACTTC. This sequence encodes CASSPRLAEAYEQYF.

The chain links TRBV7-9 to TRBJ1-6; TRBD1 aligns across 7 bases. Trimming at V came to 4 bases and at J to 7 bases, leaving 13 bases not matched to a gene. Germline V gene data show CDR1 as SEHNR and CDR2 as FQNEAQ (reference sequence). This CDR3 has 17 amino acids. The CDR3 sequence: CASSSSLMTGINSPLHF. The CDR3 DNA follows: TGTGCCAGCAGCTCAAGCCTAATGACAGGGATCAATTCACCCCTCCACTTT.

The chain combines TRBV19 with TRBJ2-7; tentative D call: TRBD2 (6 bases). The CDR3 is made up of 14 amino acids. Trimming took off 0 bases at V and 4 bases at J, with 10 bases between the two ends. The V gene's germline CDR1 is LNHDA and CDR2 SQIVND (reference sequence). The CDR3 region has the DNA TGTGCCAGTAGTATAGATCTGGAGGGTTACGAGCAGTACTTC. It yields the protein CASSIDLEGYEQYF.

This clone occurred once. The chain employs TRBV6-1 and TRBJ2-7; TRBD1 might be the D (6 bases). The CDR3 runs 13 residues. V dropped 6 bases and J dropped 4 bases, with 13 bases sitting between them. Germline V gives CDR1 MNHNS, CDR2 SASEGT. This CDR3 reads CASSDRTAYEQYF. In DNA form, the CDR3 reads TGTGCCAGCAGCGACCGGACAGCTTACGAGCAGTACTTC.

The chain employs TRBV28 and TRBJ2-7; possibly TRBD1 for D (6 bases). Looked up from germline, CDR1 is MDHEN and CDR2 is SYDVKM. V was pared by 6 bases and J by 0 bases, with 15 bases between. The CDR3 consists of 15 residues. CDR3 loop: CASSPLDRSSYEQYF. CDR3 DNA: TGTGCCAGCAGCCCCCTGGACAGAAGCTCCTACGAGCAGTACTTC.

The chain couples TRBV27 to TRBJ2-7; tentative D call: TRBD1 (5 bases). Germline V lookup: CDR1 MNHEY, CDR2 SMNVEV (reference sequence). This CDR3 contains 13 residues. The germline V and J ends were trimmed by 0 bases and 5 bases, with 8 bases remaining between them. The CDR3 nucleotides read TGTGCCAGCAGTTTATCCAGGGTCCACGAGCAGTACTTC. Encoded protein: CASSLSRVHEQYF.

This clone was seen just once. The chain employs TRBV7-6 and TRBJ2-1; TRBD2 matches at 8 bases. Germline trimming cut 2 bases from V and 9 bases from J; bases unmatched to any gene: 15. Germline CDR1 reads SGHVS; CDR2 reads FNYEAQ. This CDR3 is 17 amino acids long. The CDR3 region has the DNA TGTGCCAGCAGCTTATGCGTGTGGCGGGAGGTCACGTGTGAGCAGTTCTTC. It codes for CASSLCVWREVTCEQFF.

The genes are TRBV4-1 and TRBJ2-5, with D perhaps TRBD2 (5 bases). The germline gives CDR1 MGHRA, CDR2 YSYEKL. The CDR3 consists of 15 residues. V gave up 0 bases and J gave up 1 base, with 9 bases separating them. The CDR3 sequence is CASSQEPGVQETQYF. The CDR3 DNA sequence: TGCGCCAGCAGCCAAGAGCCCGGGGTCCAAGAGACCCAGTACTTC.

This rearrangement joins TRBV28 to TRBJ2-7; D gene unclear. Germline-derived CDR1 and CDR2 are MDHEN and SYDVKM. The CDR3 is 15 residues long. V lost 4 bases and J 1 base, leaving 14 bases between the germline ends. The CDR3 DNA reads as TGTGCCAGCAGTTATTCGGAGTTGATGTCCTACGAGCAGTACTTC. Amino acid sequence: CASSYSELMSYEQYF.

This chain links TRBV21-1 with TRBJ1-2; TRBD1, the D gene given by the table, was not confirmed from the DNA. TRBV21-1 is a known pseudogene. The CDR3 covers 14 residues. The CDR3 DNA sequence: TGTGCCAGCAGCAAAAATTACACAGGCTATGGCTACACCTTC. It encodes CASSKNYTGYGYTF.

The V gene is TRBV9, the J gene TRBJ2-7, with 9 bases fitting TRBD2. V dropped 3 bases and J dropped 7; count of bases not matched to a gene: 8. Germline V gives CDR1 SGDLS, CDR2 YYNGEE. This CDR3 spans 14 amino acids. The CDR3 coding sequence is TGTGCCAGCAGCGGCTCTAGCGGGACTCTTGAGCAGTACTTC. The encoded protein is CASSGSSGTLEQYF.

V usage is TRBV2 and J usage is TRBJ2-3; the D is unclear. The germline V gene encodes CDR1 SNHLY and CDR2 FYNNEI. Trimming took 2 bases from V and 1 from J, leaving 10 bases between them. The CDR3 runs to 15 residues. The CDR3 sequence is CASSERVSGTDTQYF. The CDR3 DNA reads TGTGCCAGCAGTGAACGGGTTTCAGGCACAGATACGCAGTATTTT.

The rearrangement joins TRBV7-9 to TRBJ2-7; maybe TRBD2 (6 bases). Trimming pared 8 bases from V and 3 bases from J, leaving 14 bases between. In germline, CDR1 is SEHNR, CDR2 FQNEAQ (reference sequence). The CDR3 contains 13 residues. For the CDR3, the DNA is TGTGCCAGCTTACGGGAGTCGGGCTACGAGCAGTACTTC. It encodes CASLRESGYEQYF.

The V call is TRBV4-1, the J call TRBJ2-5; D is unclear. Germline-derived CDR1 and CDR2 are MGHRA and YSYEKL. Trimming stripped 2 bases from V and 0 bases from J, with 13 bases between. This CDR3 contains 16 residues. The CDR3 loop is CASSQSPRMYQETQYF. DNA of the CDR3: TGCGCCAGCAGCCAATCTCCGAGAATGTACCAAGAGACCCAGTACTTC.

The gene calls are TRBV7-2 and TRBJ2-1, with 8 bases identical to TRBD1. CDR1 SGHTA and CDR2 FQGNSA come from the germline V gene. J was trimmed by 16 bases and V by 4 bases; bases with no gene match: 18. This CDR3 contains 15 residues. CDR3 sequence: CASSSPGQAHPSRFF. CDR3 in DNA: TGTGCCAGCAGCTCTCCGGGACAGGCACACCCCAGTCGATTCTTC.

This chain links TRBV19 with TRBJ2-1; TRBD2 aligns across 15 bases. With 5 bases clipped from V and 7 bases from J, the junction kept 6 bases outside the gene matches. The CDR3 contains 16 residues. Per the germline V gene, CDR1 is LNHDA and CDR2 is SQIVND (reference sequence). CDR3 in amino acids: CASSGRTSGRVNEQFF. CDR3 sequence (DNA): TGTGCCAGTAGTGGCCGGACTAGCGGGAGGGTGAATGAGCAGTTCTTC.